The clone carrying this T cell receptor (beta chain) came up a few times. Individual cDNA molecules (in the library) carried attached unique molecular identifiers. Each CDR3 protein is one row after TCRdb ran MiXCR on the RACE reads. The sample consists of about 80,000 distinct CDR3 sequences, approximately 10% of them appearing once. Time point of the sample: patch test 2, 6 weeks after DPC sensitization. The treatment: therapeutic diphenylcyclopropenone sensitization with weekly scalp DPC. This record belongs to a study of human T cells and chemical hapten exposure. Overall study: During the roughly 24-week study period, patients had diphenylcyclopropenone applied to the scalp every week. How much TCR each sample yielded varied, mostly because pooled library volumes differed slightly.

This CDR3 spans 14 amino acids. V lost 6 bases, J lost 5 bases, and 5 bases stayed unmatched. CDR1 is MNHEY and CDR2 is SVGAGI in the germline V gene. The sample consisted of whole blood, taken in connection with sensitization to the hapten diphenylcyclopropenone (DPC). The chain employs TRBV6-5 and TRBJ2-4; 9 positions match TRBD1. This receptor was taken from a man aged 18-30 years with alopecia areata. Some clones in this sample may be carry-over from other donors' samples. In DNA, the CDR3 is TGTGCCAGCAGGACCTGGGACAGGGAAAACATTCAGTACTTC. Amino acid sequence: CASRTWDRENIQYF.